A single sample gave rise to the 29 T cell receptor beta chains below, sequenced in a study of T cell changes during pregnancy in multiple sclerosis. Generated by immunoSEQ multiplex PCR, the TCRdb table keeps only in-frame clones and is missing some. The sample holds about 70,000 clones, over 85% seen once. The sample was peripheral blood, taken in the second trimester of pregnancy. The receptor source for this set is a female donor in good health, enrolled as a control in a pregnancy study.

The rearrangement joins TRBV6-5 to TRBJ2-7, with D unresolved. Trimming took 2 bases from V and 0 from J, leaving 8 bases between them. The germline V gene encodes CDR1 MNHEY and CDR2 SVGAGI. The CDR3 covers 14 residues. The CDR3 bases are TGTGCCAGCAGTTACAAATGGGCCTCCTACGAGCAGTACTTC. It yields the protein CASSYKWASYEQYF.

This clone was observed a handful of times. The chain carries TRBV10-2 and TRBJ1-1; the D is unclear. The CDR3 sequence is 15 residues long. Germline CDR1 and CDR2: WSHSY and SAAADI. V shed 0 bases and J shed 4 bases, with 12 bases lying between them. CDR3 bases: TGCGCCAGCAGTGAGTCCAGAGTTCGGGGCACTGAAGCTTTCTTT. Its protein product is CASSESRVRGTEAFF.

This clone was detected a few times. The chain joins TRBV4-2 to TRBJ1-1; D not certain. There are 16 residues in the CDR3. Germline V gene lookup returns CDR1 LGHNA and CDR2 YNFKEQ. V gave up 0 bases and J gave up 0 bases, with 11 bases separating them. The DNA of the CDR3 is TGTGCCAGCAGCCAAGAATACCCGGAGATGAACACTGAAGCTTTCTTT. Protein product: CASSQEYPEMNTEAFF.

The chain combines TRBV4-3 with TRBJ1-6; D uncertain. CDR3 length equals 16 residues. Germline V lookup: CDR1 LGHNA, CDR2 YSLEER. Trimming removed 3 bases at V and 3 bases at J, with 12 bases between. The DNA for the CDR3 is TGCGCCAGCAGCCATATTAATTCAGACTATAATTCACCCCTCCACTTT. It translates to CASSHINSDYNSPLHF.

The CDR3 sequence is CASRIGGGGNQPQHF. The CDR3 coding sequence is TGTGCCAGCAGGATAGGCGGGGGCGGTAATCAGCCCCAGCATTTT. The chain joins TRBV7-2 to TRBJ1-5; D possibly corresponds to TRBD1 (6 bases). V shed 6 bases and J shed 4 bases, with 16 bases lying between them. Germline assignment: CDR1 SGHTA and CDR2 FQGNSA. This CDR3 comprises 15 residues.

V gene TRBV4-3 combines with J gene TRBJ1-2; D remains unclear. Germline loops: CDR1 LGHNA, CDR2 YSLEER. Trimming cost V 1 base and J 2 bases, with 11 bases left between them. The CDR3 has 15 residues. Here the CDR3 DNA reads TGCGCCAGCAGCCAAGTCCTGGAGCAGAACTATGGCTACACCTTC. Its translation is CASSQVLEQNYGYTF.

This chain uses TRBV7-3 with TRBJ1-1; D possibly corresponds to TRBD1 (5 bases). The V gene lost 1 base and the J gene lost 10 bases, with 13 bases spanning the gap. Germline CDR1 is SGHTA and CDR2 is FQGTGA. This CDR3 has 13 residues. The CDR3 bases are TGTGCCAGCAGCTTAAACCGGCAGGGTTCAGCTTTCTTT. Translation gives CASSLNRQGSAFF. The whole variable domain, filled in from reference TRBV7-3 and TRBJ1-1, reads GAGVSQTPSNKVTEKGKYVELRCDPISGHTALYWYRQSLGQGPEFLIYFQGTGAADDSGLPNDRFFAVRPEGSVSTLKIQRTERGDSAVYLCASSLNRQGSAFFGQGTRLTVV.

In its sample, this clone was seen once. The CDR3 DNA is TGTGCCACCAGTCTTCTGGGGGCGCAGTCAGAAGCTTTCTTT. Protein product: CATSLLGAQSEAFF. V usage is TRBV15 and J usage is TRBJ1-1, with D maybe TRBD1 (6 bases). Per germline, CDR1 LNHNV and CDR2 YYDKDF (reference sequence). The ends were cut back, 6 bases at V and 8 bases at J, with 19 bases in the middle. There are 14 residues in the CDR3.

The V and J genes are TRBV7-8 and TRBJ2-1; D may be TRBD1 (5 bases). Germline CDR1 and CDR2: SGHVS and FQNEAQ. The CDR3 runs 12 residues. The V gene lost 1 base and the J gene lost 15 bases, with 13 bases spanning the gap. CDR3 in amino acids: CASSLEGADGFF. CDR3 nucleotide sequence: TGTGCCAGCAGCTTAGAAGGGGCGGATGGGTTCTTC.

The chain has TRBV7-2 and TRBJ2-3; D possibly corresponds to TRBD2 (7 bases). CDR3 size: 16 residues. Germline assignment: CDR1 SGHTA and CDR2 FQGNSA. The V and J ends lost 5 bases and 3 bases respectively, with 18 bases between them. CDR3 DNA sequence: TGTGCCAGCAGCCGGAGAGGGGGGGAGAGGACAGATACGCAGTATTTT. This sequence encodes CASSRRGGERTDTQYF.

This chain connects TRBV5-1 to TRBJ1-2; D gene ambiguous. Germline CDR1 reads SGHRS; CDR2 reads YFSETQ. This CDR3 comprises 13 residues. Between the trimmed V and J ends, which lost 5 bases and 3 bases, there was a span of 11 bases. CDR3 loop: CASSPDGDYGYTF. Here the CDR3 DNA reads TGCGCCAGCAGTCCCGACGGAGACTATGGCTACACCTTC.

The V call is TRBV5-4, the J call TRBJ1-6; D gene uncertain. The CDR3 has 18 residues. Looked up from germline, CDR1 is SGHNT and CDR2 is YYREEE (reference sequence). V was pared by 4 bases and J by 0 bases, with 17 bases between. As DNA, the CDR3 is TGTGCCAGCAGCCAAGAATGGACTCTCAGCTCCTATAATTCACCCCTCCACTTT. This translates into CASSQEWTLSSYNSPLHF.

The rearrangement uses TRBV5-4 and TRBJ2-3; 7 bases are a match to TRBD2. V trimming: 7 bases; J trimming: 2 bases; junction bases outside the gene matches: 13. CDR1 and CDR2 from the germline V gene are SGHNT and YYREEE (reference sequence). The CDR3 is made up of 16 amino acids. The CDR3 sequence is CASFFQRGLNTDTQYF. The CDR3 DNA reads as TGTGCCAGCTTTTTCCAGCGGGGATTAAACACAGATACGCAGTATTTT.

J is TRBJ1-4 and V is TRBV9; no reliable D call. Trimming took off 4 bases at V and 8 bases at J, with 6 bases between the two ends. CDR3 length equals 11 residues. Germline V CDR1 and CDR2: SGDLS, YYNGEE. The CDR3 nucleotides read TGTGCCAGCAGCTCCGCGGAAAAACTGTTTTTT. Protein product: CASSSAEKLFF.

V is TRBV11-2 and J is TRBJ1-5, with D possibly TRBD1 on 6 matching bases. Trimming took off 10 bases at V and 6 bases at J, with 16 bases between the two ends. Germline CDR1 SGHAT, CDR2 FQNNGV. CDR3 length equals 13 residues. In DNA form, the CDR3 reads TGTGCCACCTCGACAGGTTGGGGTCAGCCCCAGCATTTT. Protein sequence: CATSTGWGQPQHF. The full variable domain, its missing parts supplied by reference TRBV11-2 and TRBJ1-5, is EAGVAQSPRYKIIEKRQSVAFWCNPISGHATLYWYQQILGQGPKLLIQFQNNGVVDDSQLPKDRFSAERLKGVDSTLKIQPAKLEDSAVYLCATSTGWGQPQHFGDGTRLSIL.

This chain joins TRBV4-3 and TRBJ2-2, with TRBD2 identical over 13 bases. The CDR3 runs 18 residues. Germline values: CDR1 LGHNA, CDR2 YSLEER. The V segment lost 4 bases and the J segment 1 base; nucleotides outside the gene matches: 6. DNA of the CDR3: TGCGCCAGCAGCCCCACTAGCGGGGGGGCTAAGAACACCGGGGAGCTGTTTTTT. The encoded protein is CASSPTSGGAKNTGELFF.

CDR3 DNA sequence: TGTGCCAGCAGCGGGGGGGTTTTACCCCTTTACAATGAGCAGTTCTTC. Encoded protein: CASSGGVLPLYNEQFF. V is TRBV28 and J is TRBJ2-1; 8 nucleotides agree with TRBD2. Per the germline V gene, CDR1 is MDHEN and CDR2 is SYDVKM. V shed 6 bases, J shed 4 bases, and the junction held 11 bases outside the gene matches. This CDR3 is 16 amino acids long.

This clone was observed a single time. This chain uses TRBV7-9 with TRBJ2-7; a possible D gene is TRBD1 (6 bases). This CDR3 has 12 residues. Germline lookup yields CDR1 SEHNR and CDR2 FQNEAQ (reference sequence). V shed 5 bases and J shed 3 bases, with 8 bases lying between them. The CDR3 DNA is TGTGCCAGCAGCACGACAGGCTACGAGCAGTACTTC. It translates to CASSTTGYEQYF.

This clone was seen a few times. This chain joins TRBV27 and TRBJ1-6; D is unclear. The germline CDR1 and CDR2 sequences are MNHEY and SMNVEV (reference sequence). V lost 2 bases, J lost 8 bases, and 10 bases lay in between. The CDR3 has 14 amino acids. The chain's CDR3 is CASSLRGFDSPLHF. Here the CDR3 DNA reads TGTGCCAGCAGTTTACGGGGATTCGATTCACCCCTCCACTTT.

The chain is built from TRBV19 and TRBJ2-5, with D possibly TRBD2 on 7 matching bases. Trimming removed 5 bases from V and 3 bases from J, with 25 bases in between. This CDR3 spans 18 amino acids. CDR1 is LNHDA, CDR2 SQIVND, per germline (reference sequence). CDR3 coding DNA: TGTGCCAGTAGTCCCTTGGGGGGGCCCTTTTTGGGAAAAGAGACCCAGTACTTC. Translating gives CASSPLGGPFLGKETQYF.

The rearrangement joins TRBV5-1 to TRBJ2-7; TRBD1 matches 7 bases. V was pared by 2 bases and J by 0 bases, with 2 bases of the junction left unmatched. Germline V gene data show CDR1 as SGHRS and CDR2 as YFSETQ. CDR3 size: 14 residues. The CDR3 nucleotides are TGCGCCAGCAGCTTCGGGGACAGCTCCTACGAGCAGTACTTC. This codes for CASSFGDSSYEQYF.

V is TRBV2 and J is TRBJ1-4, with D unresolved. Germline CDR1 is SNHLY and CDR2 is FYNNEI. The CDR3 consists of 13 residues. The ends were cut back, 5 bases at V and 7 bases at J, with 11 bases in the middle. This chain's CDR3 is CASSRSPGEKLFF. The CDR3 region has the DNA TGTGCCAGCAGTCGAAGTCCGGGTGAAAAACTGTTTTTT. Variable domain in full (rest from reference TRBV2 and TRBJ1-4): EPEVTQTPSHQVTQMGQEVILRCVPISNHLYFYWYRQILGQKVEFLVSFYNNEISEKSEIFDDQFSVERPDGSNFTLKIRSTKLEDSAMYFCASSRSPGEKLFFGSGTQLSVL.

This rearrangement joins TRBV18 to TRBJ1-2, with 7 bases identical to TRBD1. V lost 3 bases to trimming and J lost 7 bases; unmatched junction nucleotides: 5. Germline CDR1 reads KGHSH; CDR2 reads LQKENI. This CDR3 contains 13 residues. The CDR3 reads CASSPDRESGYTF. The CDR3 DNA follows: TGTGCCAGCTCACCCGACAGGGAGAGTGGCTACACCTTC.

Details on this clone: At one boundary the junction diverges from the germline segment, which might be a read error. Here the CDR3 reads CASSVATDSGNTIYF. Written as DNA, the CDR3 is TGTGCCAGCAGCGTAGCTACAGACTCTGGAAACACCATATATTTT. The chain recombines TRBV7-2 with TRBJ1-3; D is unclear. CDR3 length: 15 residues. CDR1 and CDR2 from the germline V gene are SGHTA and FQGNSA.

This clone was seen a handful of times. V gene TRBV14 combines with J gene TRBJ1-6; D perhaps matches TRBD1 (6 bases). The CDR3 loop spans 14 amino acids. The V end was cut by 3 bases, the J end by 10 bases, with 13 bases between. Per germline, CDR1 SGHDN and CDR2 FVKESK. The CDR3 DNA sequence: TGTGCCAGCAGCCAGTCCAGGGGCTTATCACCCCTCCACTTT. Its protein is CASSQSRGLSPLHF.

V and J are TRBV10-3 and TRBJ2-1; TRBD2 aligns across 11 bases. CDR3 length: 15 residues. V was clipped by 3 bases and J by 5 bases; unmatched bases: 3. Germline V gene lookup returns CDR1 ENHRY and CDR2 SYGVKD. In DNA form, the CDR3 reads TGTGCCATCAGTGAACGACTAGCGGGGAACAATGAGCAGTTCTTC. It encodes CAISERLAGNNEQFF.

This sequence joins TRBV19 and TRBJ1-1; D possibly corresponds to TRBD1 (5 bases). Trimming removed 3 bases from V and 1 base from J, with 6 bases in between. The germline V gene encodes CDR1 LNHDA and CDR2 SQIVND (reference sequence). CDR3 length: 13 residues. The CDR3 here is CASSIGGNTEAFF. For the CDR3, the DNA is TGTGCCAGTAGTATCGGGGGGAACACTGAAGCTTTCTTT. Full variable domain (outside the CDR3, taken from reference TRBV19 and TRBJ1-1): DGGITQSPKYLFRKEGQNVTLSCEQNLNHDAMYWYRQDPGQGLRLIYYSQIVNDFQKGDIAEGYSVSREKKESFPLTVTSAQKNPTAFYLCASSIGGNTEAFFGQGTRLTVV.

The CDR3 nucleotides are TGTGCCAGCTCACCTCATATGACAGGAGATATGAACACTGAAGCTTTCTTT. Amino acid sequence: CASSPHMTGDMNTEAFF. The V call is TRBV18, the J call TRBJ1-1; the D gene is possibly TRBD1 (6 bases). The CDR3 is 17 amino acids. CDR1 KGHSH and CDR2 LQKENI come from the germline V gene. Trimming shortened V by 3 bases and J by 0 bases, and 17 bases separated the two germline ends.

The gene calls are TRBV9 and TRBJ1-1, with a tentative D call TRBD1 (5 bases). V was shortened by 1 base and J by 8 bases, with 18 bases between the two germline ends. CDR3 length: 15 amino acids. CDR1 SGDLS and CDR2 YYNGEE come from the germline V gene. The CDR3, as DNA: TGTGCCAGCAGCGTACAGGGCCACAACAGCCAGGAAGCTTTCTTT. Translation: CASSVQGHNSQEAFF.